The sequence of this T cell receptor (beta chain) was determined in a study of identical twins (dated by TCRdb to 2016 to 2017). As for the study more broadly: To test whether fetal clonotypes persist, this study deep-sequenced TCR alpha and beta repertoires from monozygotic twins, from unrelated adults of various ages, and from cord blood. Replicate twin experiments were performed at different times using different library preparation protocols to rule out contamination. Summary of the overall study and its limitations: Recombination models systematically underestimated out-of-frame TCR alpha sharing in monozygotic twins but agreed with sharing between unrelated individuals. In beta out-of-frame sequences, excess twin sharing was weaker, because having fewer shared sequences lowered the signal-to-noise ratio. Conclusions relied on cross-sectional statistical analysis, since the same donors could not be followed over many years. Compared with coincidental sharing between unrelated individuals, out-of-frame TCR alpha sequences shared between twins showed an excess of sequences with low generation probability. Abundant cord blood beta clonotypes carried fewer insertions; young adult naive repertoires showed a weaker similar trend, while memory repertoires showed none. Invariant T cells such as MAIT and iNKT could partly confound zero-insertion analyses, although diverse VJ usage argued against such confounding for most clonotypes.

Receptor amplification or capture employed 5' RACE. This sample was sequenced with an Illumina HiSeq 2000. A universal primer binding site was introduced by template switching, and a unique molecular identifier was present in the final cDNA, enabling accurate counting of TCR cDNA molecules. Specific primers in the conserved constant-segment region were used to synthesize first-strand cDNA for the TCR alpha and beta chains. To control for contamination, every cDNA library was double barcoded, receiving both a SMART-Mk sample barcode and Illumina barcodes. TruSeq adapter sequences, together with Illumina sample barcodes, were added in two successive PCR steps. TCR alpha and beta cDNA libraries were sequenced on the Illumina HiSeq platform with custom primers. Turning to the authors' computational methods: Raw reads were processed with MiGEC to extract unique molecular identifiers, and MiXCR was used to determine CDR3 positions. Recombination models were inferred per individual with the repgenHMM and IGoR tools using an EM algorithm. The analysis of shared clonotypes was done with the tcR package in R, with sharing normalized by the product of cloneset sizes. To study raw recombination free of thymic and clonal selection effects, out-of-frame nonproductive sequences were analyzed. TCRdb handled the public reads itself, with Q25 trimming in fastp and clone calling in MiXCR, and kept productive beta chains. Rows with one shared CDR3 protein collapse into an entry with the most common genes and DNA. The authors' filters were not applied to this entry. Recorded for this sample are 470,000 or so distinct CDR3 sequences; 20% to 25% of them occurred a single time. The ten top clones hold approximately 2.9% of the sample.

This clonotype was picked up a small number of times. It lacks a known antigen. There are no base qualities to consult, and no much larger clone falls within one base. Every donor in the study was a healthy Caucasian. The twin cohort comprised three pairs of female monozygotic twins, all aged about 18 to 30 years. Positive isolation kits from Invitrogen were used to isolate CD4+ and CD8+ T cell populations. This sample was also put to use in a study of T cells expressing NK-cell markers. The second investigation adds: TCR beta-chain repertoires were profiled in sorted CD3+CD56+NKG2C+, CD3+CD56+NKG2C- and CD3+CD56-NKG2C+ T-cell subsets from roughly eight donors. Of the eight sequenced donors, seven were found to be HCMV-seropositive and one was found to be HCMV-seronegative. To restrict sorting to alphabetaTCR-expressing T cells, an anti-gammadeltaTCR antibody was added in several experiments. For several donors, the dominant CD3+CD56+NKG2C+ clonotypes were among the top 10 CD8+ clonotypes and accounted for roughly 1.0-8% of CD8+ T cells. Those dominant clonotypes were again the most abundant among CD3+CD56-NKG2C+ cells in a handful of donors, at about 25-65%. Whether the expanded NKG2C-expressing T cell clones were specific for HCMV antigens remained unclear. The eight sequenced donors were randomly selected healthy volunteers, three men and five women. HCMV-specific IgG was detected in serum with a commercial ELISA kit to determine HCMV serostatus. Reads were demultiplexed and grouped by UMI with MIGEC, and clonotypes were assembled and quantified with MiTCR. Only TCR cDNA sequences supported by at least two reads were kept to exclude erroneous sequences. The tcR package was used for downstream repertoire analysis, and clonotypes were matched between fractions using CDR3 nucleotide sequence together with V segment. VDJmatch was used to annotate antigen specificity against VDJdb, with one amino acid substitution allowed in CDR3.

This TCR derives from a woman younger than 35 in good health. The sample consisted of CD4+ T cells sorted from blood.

The nucleotide sequence reads as follows: TGTGCCATCAGTGGCGGGAGGAGCACAGATACGCAGTATTTT. Translated, this is CAISGGRSTDTQYF. Recombination linked TRBV10-3 to TRBJ2-3, with TRBD2 identical over 8 junction bases. CDR3 length: 14 amino acids, cysteine to phenylalanine. The read is trimmed to its CDR3 DNA, 42 bases read in frame from base 1. V lost 4 bases and J lost 0 bases, and the count of bases not matched to a germline gene is 0. As encoded in the germline V gene, CDR1 is ENHRY while CDR2 is SYGVKD.